These T cell receptor beta chains were read from a single sample in a study of CD8 T cells in ankylosing spondylitis. TCRdb re-called the 5' RACE reads through MiXCR, storing one row per CDR3 protein. The data hold roughly 470,000 distinct CDR3 sequences, with 25% to 30% observed a single time. Specimen: blood, either unsorted or a sorted T cell fraction (not recorded which). Source of these receptors: a male donor with ankylosing spondylitis. Each CDR3 is given with its conserved first and last residue. Fields, in order: D gene, V gene, CDR3 length, clone size, J gene, CDR3 DNA, CDR3 protein. A D gene is named only where the DNA matches it firmly. The listing skips clone size in some rows; elsewhere it reads once, few, many or a size class.

D: -; V: TRBV24-1; length: 13; size: few; J: TRBJ2-1; DNA: TGTGCCACCAGTGACCTAGGGTTTAGGGAGCAGTTCTTC; CDR3: CATSDLGFREQFF
D: -; V: TRBV3-1; length: 15; size: few; J: TRBJ1-5; DNA: TGTGCCAGCAGCCAAACCTGGGTGGGGGGGCAGCCCCAGCATTTT; CDR3: CASSQTWVGGQPQHF
D: -; V: TRBV12-3/TRBV12-4; length: 15; size: few; J: TRBJ2-1; DNA: TGTGCCAGCAGGGGCCCTTCAGGGACATACAATGAGCAGTTCTTC; CDR3: CASRGPSGTYNEQFF
D: TRBD2; V: TRBV5-1; length: 16; size: -; J: TRBJ2-1; DNA: TGCGCCAGCAGCCCGGGACTAGCGGCAGCTAACAATGAGCAGTTCTTC; CDR3: CASSPGLAAANNEQFF
D: -; V: TRBV25-1; length: 13; size: few; J: TRBJ1-2; DNA: TGTGCCAGCAGTGAACAGGGTTACTATGGCTACACCTTC; CDR3: CASSEQGYYGYTF
D: -; V: TRBV20-1; length: 15; size: -; J: TRBJ2-1; DNA: TGCAGTGCTAGAGCCGTGGAGCGGCCCTACAATGAGCAGTTCTTC; CDR3: CSARAVERPYNEQFF
D: -; V: TRBV19; length: 16; size: -; J: TRBJ2-7; DNA: TGTGCCAGGACCAAGCGCCTAAATCCGAGCTCCTACGAGCAGTACTTC; CDR3: CARTKRLNPSSYEQYF
D: -; V: TRBV9; length: 13; size: -; J: TRBJ2-1; DNA: TGTGCCAGCAGCGTGGCGGGAATACGGGAGCAGTTCTTC; CDR3: CASSVAGIREQFF
D: -; V: TRBV7-6; length: 15; size: -; J: TRBJ1-5; DNA: TGTGCCAGCAGCTTAGGGCCTTCCCCCTATCAGCCCCAGCATTTT; CDR3: CASSLGPSPYQPQHF
D: TRBD1; V: TRBV7-9; length: 15; size: -; J: TRBJ1-4; DNA: TGTGCCAGCGGGAACTCCGGGACAGGGAATGAAAAACTGTTTTTT; CDR3: CASGNSGTGNEKLFF
D: -; V: TRBV11-2; length: 14; size: few; J: TRBJ2-1; DNA: TGTGCCAGCAGCCCGCTAGCGGTAGGGGGTGAGCAGTTCTTC; CDR3: CASSPLAVGGEQFF
D: TRBD1; V: TRBV5-1; length: 15; size: -; J: TRBJ1-4; DNA: TGCGCCAGCAGCTCCCAGGGGGCGAGGATGGAAAAACTGTTTTTT; CDR3: CASSSQGARMEKLFF
D: -; V: TRBV5-1; length: 13; size: few; J: TRBJ2-7; DNA: TGCGCCACCTCACTATCTGGGGGCTACGAGCAGTACTTC; CDR3: CATSLSGGYEQYF
D: TRBD1; V: TRBV11-2; length: 14; size: -; J: TRBJ2-7; DNA: TGTGCCAGCAGCTTAAACAGGGGAGAGAACGAGCAGTACTTC; CDR3: CASSLNRGENEQYF
D: TRBD1; V: TRBV11-3; length: 16; size: few; J: TRBJ1-1; DNA: TGTGCCAGCAGCTTAAGCCCGGGACAGGGGGGCACTGAAGCTTTCTTT; CDR3: CASSLSPGQGGTEAFF
D: TRBD2; V: TRBV5-1; length: 16; size: once; J: TRBJ2-3; DNA: TGCGCCAACAGCTTGGTTCTAGCGGAAAGCACAGATACGCAGTATTTT; CDR3: CANSLVLAESTDTQYF
D: -; V: TRBV5-1; length: 16; size: -; J: TRBJ2-7; DNA: TGCGCCAGCAGCCCCAACCGGCGGCAAATCTCCTACGAGCAGTACTTC; CDR3: CASSPNRRQISYEQYF
D: TRBD1; V: TRBV12-3/TRBV12-4; length: 14; size: -; J: TRBJ1-2; DNA: TGTGCCAGCAGTCCCGGGACAGGGTTCTATGGCTACACCTTC; CDR3: CASSPGTGFYGYTF
D: -; V: TRBV7-9; length: 13; size: -; J: TRBJ2-7; DNA: TGTGCCAGCAGCCCGTTGGGGTCCTACGAGCAGTACTTC; CDR3: CASSPLGSYEQYF
D: TRBD2; V: TRBV5-1; length: 15; size: few; J: TRBJ2-1; DNA: TGCGCCAGCAGATCCGGACTAGCGGGAGGGGATGAGCAGTTCTTC; CDR3: CASRSGLAGGDEQFF
D: TRBD2; V: TRBV20-1; length: 13; size: -; J: TRBJ2-5; DNA: TGCAGTGCTAGTCTAGCGGGCGCAGAGACCCAGTACTTC; CDR3: CSASLAGAETQYF
D: -; V: TRBV20-1; length: 14; size: -; J: TRBJ1-2; DNA: TGCAGTGCTCGGACTCAGGGAGGGAACTATGGCTACACCTTC; CDR3: CSARTQGGNYGYTF
D: TRBD1; V: TRBV20-1; length: 14; size: few; J: TRBJ1-2; DNA: TGCAGTGCTCATTACCCAGGGGGCGCGAGTGGCTACACCTTC; CDR3: CSAHYPGGASGYTF
D: -; V: TRBV5-1; length: 14; size: few; J: TRBJ2-3; DNA: TGCGCCAGCAGCCCCGACCCAGGGGCAGATACGCAGTATTTT; CDR3: CASSPDPGADTQYF
D: -; V: TRBV5-4; length: 16; size: -; J: TRBJ1-2; DNA: TGTGCCAGCAGCTTGGTTGGGCAGGGATCACGGTCTGGCTACACCTTC; CDR3: CASSLVGQGSRSGYTF
D: TRBD2; V: TRBV7-6; length: 14; size: -; J: TRBJ2-3; DNA: TGTGCCAGCAGCGAAGGACTAGCGGGAGATACGCAGTATTTT; CDR3: CASSEGLAGDTQYF
D: -; V: TRBV18; length: 15; size: -; J: TRBJ1-2; DNA: TGTGCCAGCTCACCATCCGGGACGGTTAACTATGGCTACACCTTC; CDR3: CASSPSGTVNYGYTF
D: TRBD1; V: TRBV5-1; length: 13; size: few; J: TRBJ2-4; DNA: TGCGCCAGCAGCCCGACAGGGGGGAACATTCAGTACTTC; CDR3: CASSPTGGNIQYF
D: -; V: TRBV24-1; length: 13; size: many; J: TRBJ2-5; DNA: TGTGCCACCAGTGTGGCGGGAATAGAGACCCAGTACTTC; CDR3: CATSVAGIETQYF
D: -; V: TRBV20-1; length: 15; size: few; J: TRBJ2-5; DNA: TGCAGTGCTAGACTGCCTAGCGCCCCACAAGAGACCCAGTACTTC; CDR3: CSARLPSAPQETQYF
D: -; V: TRBV2; length: 13; size: -; J: TRBJ1-6; DNA: TGTGCCAGCAGTGAAGAAGATAATTCACCCCTCCACTTT; CDR3: CASSEEDNSPLHF
D: -; V: TRBV10-3; length: 11; size: few; J: TRBJ2-5; DNA: TGTGCCATCAGTCAGGGAGAGACCCAGTACTTC; CDR3: CAISQGETQYF
D: -; V: TRBV7-2; length: 14; size: few; J: TRBJ1-2; DNA: TGTGCCAGCAGCGGCGTCCCAGGCCGATATGGCTACACCTTC; CDR3: CASSGVPGRYGYTF
D: TRBD1; V: TRBV20-1; length: 21; size: -; J: TRBJ1-5; DNA: TGCAGTGCCCAGCCAATACCGGGACAGGGTCAAAACGCGGGTCGGAACCAGCCCCAGCATTTT; CDR3: CSAQPIPGQGQNAGRNQPQHF
D: -; V: TRBV5-1; length: 15; size: many; J: TRBJ1-1; DNA: TGCGCCAGCAGCTTGGAGGCAGGAGTGAACACTGAAGCTTTCTTT; CDR3: CASSLEAGVNTEAFF
D: -; V: TRBV7-2; length: 14; size: few; J: TRBJ2-2; DNA: TGTGCCAGCAGCCTAAACCCGGGCACCGGGGAGCTGTTTTTT; CDR3: CASSLNPGTGELFF
D: TRBD1; V: TRBV6-1; length: 14; size: -; J: TRBJ2-7; DNA: TGTGCCAGCAGTACCCGGGACAGGGTGCGGGAGCAGTACTTC; CDR3: CASSTRDRVREQYF
D: -; V: TRBV2; length: 16; size: many; J: TRBJ2-1; DNA: TGTGCCAGCAGTGAAGCGCGGAGCGTTACTTACAATGAGCAGTTCTTC; CDR3: CASSEARSVTYNEQFF
D: TRBD2; V: TRBV10-3; length: 13; size: -; J: TRBJ2-3; DNA: TGTGCCATCAGCGGGACTAGTACAGATACGCAGTATTTT; CDR3: CAISGTSTDTQYF
D: -; V: TRBV15; length: 15; size: few; J: TRBJ2-3; DNA: TGTGCCACCAGCAAACGGGACTCTCCCACAGATACGCAGTATTTT; CDR3: CATSKRDSPTDTQYF
D: TRBD1; V: TRBV5-5; length: 14; size: -; J: TRBJ1-3; DNA: TGTGCCAGCGGAAAGACAGGGACTGGAAACACCATATATTTT; CDR3: CASGKTGTGNTIYF
D: -; V: TRBV21-1; length: 16; size: -; J: TRBJ2-2; DNA: TGTGCCCTACCCCCCCCGTGCGGGAGGGTCACCGGGGAGCTGTTTTTT; CDR3: CALPPPCGRVTGELFF
D: TRBD2; V: TRBV20-1; length: 16; size: -; J: TRBJ2-1; DNA: TGCAGTGCTAGAAGTTTTAGCGGGAACTCCTACAATGAGCAGTTCTTC; CDR3: CSARSFSGNSYNEQFF
D: -; V: TRBV10-3; length: 13; size: few; J: TRBJ1-2; DNA: TGTGCCATCAGTGACCCAGGGAGGTATGGCTACACCTTC; CDR3: CAISDPGRYGYTF
D: -; V: TRBV12-3/TRBV12-4; length: 14; size: few; J: TRBJ2-7; DNA: TGTGCCAGCAGTTTAAGGTCAACCTCCTACGAGCAGTACTTC; CDR3: CASSLRSTSYEQYF
D: TRBD2; V: TRBV2; length: 16; size: -; J: TRBJ2-3; DNA: TGTGCCAGCAGCGACGGGAGGGCCAGGGGCACAGATACGCAGTATTTT; CDR3: CASSDGRARGTDTQYF
D: -; V: TRBV12-3/TRBV12-4; length: 15; size: few; J: TRBJ2-6; DNA: TGTGCCAGCAGTTTTCACGGCTCTGGGGCCAACGTCCTGACTTTC; CDR3: CASSFHGSGANVLTF
D: -; V: TRBV20-1; length: 11; size: -; J: TRBJ1-2; DNA: TGCAGTGTTTGGGCGGGCTATGGCTACACCTTC; CDR3: CSVWAGYGYTF
D: -; V: TRBV20-1; length: 12; size: few; J: TRBJ1-5; DNA: TGCAGTGCTGTTAGTAAGAATCAGCCCCAGCATTTT; CDR3: CSAVSKNQPQHF
D: TRBD1; V: TRBV24-1; length: 16; size: -; J: TRBJ2-1; DNA: TGTGCCACCAGTGCCTCCGGGACAGGGGGAGCGGATGAGCAGTTCTTC; CDR3: CATSASGTGGADEQFF
D: -; V: TRBV18; length: 14; size: many; J: TRBJ1-2; DNA: TGTGCCAGCTCACCACCGACACGGCCAGGCGGCTACACCTTC; CDR3: CASSPPTRPGGYTF
D: TRBD1; V: TRBV10-2; length: 16; size: few; J: TRBJ2-7; DNA: TGCGCCAGCACCCCGGGACAGGGATCCAGGTCCTACGAGCAGTACTTC; CDR3: CASTPGQGSRSYEQYF
D: -; V: TRBV20-1; length: 13; size: -; J: TRBJ1-2; DNA: TGCAGTGCTAGTCAGGGATGGGACTATGGCTACACCTTC; CDR3: CSASQGWDYGYTF